These T cell receptor beta chains were read from a single sample in a study of OX40 agonist ivuxolimab in advanced cancers. Assay: immunoSEQ multiplex PCR; the TCRdb copy retains only in-frame clones and omits some. The sample lists 68,000 or so clones, under 95% occurring once. The sample in question was CD4+ or CD8+ T cells sorted from blood, obtained in a trial of the OX40 agonist ivuxolimab. The receptors were gathered from an adult with an advanced solid tumor such as melanoma, head and neck, liver or kidney cancer. Both conserved end residues are part of each CDR3. A D gene is named only where the DNA matches it firmly. The size of a clone is reported for some rows only, either as once, few or many, or as a class for expanded clones.

j_call,d_call,clone_size,v_call,cdr3_length,cdr3_aa,cdr3_nt
TRBJ1-1,NA,NA,TRBV7-9,14,CASSQATGNTEAFF,TGTGCCAGCAGCCAAGCGACAGGGAACACTGAAGCTTTCTTT
TRBJ1-5,NA,NA,TRBV18,16,CASSPYRVGKDQPQHF,TGTGCCAGCTCACCCTACAGGGTCGGGAAGGATCAGCCCCAGCATTTT
TRBJ2-4,NA,once,TRBV6-1,13,CASSEQGGNIQYF,TGTGCCAGCAGTGAACAGGGGGGGAACATTCAGTACTTC
TRBJ1-1,NA,once,TRBV7-9,14,CASSRANDPPEAFF,TGTGCCAGCAGCCGGGCCAATGACCCCCCTGAAGCTTTCTTT
TRBJ1-2,TRBD1,NA,TRBV30,13,CAWRPDRGVGYTF,TGTGCCTGGAGGCCGGACAGGGGAGTGGGCTACACCTTC
TRBJ2-5,NA,NA,TRBV18,13,CASSPRSEETQYF,TGTGCCAGCTCACCCAGATCGGAAGAGACCCAGTACTTC
TRBJ2-3,NA,once,TRBV30,12,CAWAILEDTQYF,TGTGCCTGGGCAATTTTGGAGGATACGCAGTATTTT
TRBJ1-1,NA,NA,TRBV18,13,CASSPGEDTEAFF,TGTGCCAGCTCACCAGGGGAAGACACTGAAGCTTTCTTT
TRBJ2-7,TRBD2,NA,TRBV7-2,15,CASTRTSGMRYEQYF,TGTGCCAGCACCCGGACTAGCGGGATGAGATACGAGCAGTACTTC
TRBJ2-5,TRBD2,NA,TRBV6-1,15,CASTRNEAGGETQYF,TGTGCCAGTACTCGCAATGAAGCGGGAGGAGAGACCCAGTACTTC
TRBJ1-6,TRBD1,NA,TRBV4-2,15,CASSQDQGGGSPLHF,TGTGCCAGCAGCCAAGATCAAGGGGGCGGCTCACCCCTCCACTTT